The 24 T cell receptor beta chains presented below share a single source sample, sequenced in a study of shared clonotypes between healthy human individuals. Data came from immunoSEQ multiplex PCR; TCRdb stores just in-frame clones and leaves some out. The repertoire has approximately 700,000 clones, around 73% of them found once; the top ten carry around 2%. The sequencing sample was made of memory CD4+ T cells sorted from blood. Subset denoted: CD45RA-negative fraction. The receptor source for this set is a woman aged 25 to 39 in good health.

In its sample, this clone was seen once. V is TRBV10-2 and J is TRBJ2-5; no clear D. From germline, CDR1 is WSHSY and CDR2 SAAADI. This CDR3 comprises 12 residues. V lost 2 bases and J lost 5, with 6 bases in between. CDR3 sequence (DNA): TGCGCCAGCAGTGAGGGCCGGGAGACCCAGTACTTC. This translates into CASSEGRETQYF.

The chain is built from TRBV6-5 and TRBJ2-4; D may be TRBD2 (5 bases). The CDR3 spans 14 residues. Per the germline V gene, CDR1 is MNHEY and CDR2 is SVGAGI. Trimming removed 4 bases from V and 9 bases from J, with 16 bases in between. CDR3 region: CASSLRTAEGIQYF. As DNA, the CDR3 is TGTGCCAGCAGTTTACGGACCGCCGAGGGCATTCAGTACTTC.

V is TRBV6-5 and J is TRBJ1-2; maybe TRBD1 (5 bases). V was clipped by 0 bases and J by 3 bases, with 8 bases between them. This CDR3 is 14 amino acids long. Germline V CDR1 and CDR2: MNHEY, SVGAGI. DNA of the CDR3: TGTGCCAGCAGTTACTCGGGGACGGACTATGGCTACACCTTC. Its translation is CASSYSGTDYGYTF.

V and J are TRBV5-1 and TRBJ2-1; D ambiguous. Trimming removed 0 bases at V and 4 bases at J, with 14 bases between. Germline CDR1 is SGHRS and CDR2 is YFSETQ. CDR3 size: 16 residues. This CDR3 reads CASSLGGVSAYNEQFF. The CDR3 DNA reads TGCGCCAGCAGCTTGGGTGGCGTGTCAGCTTACAATGAGCAGTTCTTC.

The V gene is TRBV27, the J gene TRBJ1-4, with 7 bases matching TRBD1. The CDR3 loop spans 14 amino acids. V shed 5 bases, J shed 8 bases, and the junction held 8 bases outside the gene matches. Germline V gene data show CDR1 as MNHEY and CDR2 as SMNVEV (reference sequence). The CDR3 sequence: CASSVTGIGEKLFF. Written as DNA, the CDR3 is TGTGCCAGCAGTGTGACAGGGATAGGAGAAAAACTGTTTTTT.

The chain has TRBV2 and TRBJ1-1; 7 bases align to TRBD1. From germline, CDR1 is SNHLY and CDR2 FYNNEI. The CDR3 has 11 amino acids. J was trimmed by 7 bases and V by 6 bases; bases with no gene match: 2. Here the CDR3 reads CASRGQLEAFF. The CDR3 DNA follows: TGTGCCAGCAGGGGACAGCTTGAAGCTTTCTTT.

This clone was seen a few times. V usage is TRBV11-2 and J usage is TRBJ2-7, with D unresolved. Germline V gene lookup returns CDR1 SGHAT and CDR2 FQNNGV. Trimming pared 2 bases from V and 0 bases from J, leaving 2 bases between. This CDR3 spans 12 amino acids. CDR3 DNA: TGTGCCAGCAGCTTAATCTCCTACGAGCAGTACTTC. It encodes CASSLISYEQYF.

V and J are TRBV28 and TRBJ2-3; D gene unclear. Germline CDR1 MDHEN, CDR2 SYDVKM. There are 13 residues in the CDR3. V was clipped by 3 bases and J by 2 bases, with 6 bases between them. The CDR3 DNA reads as TGTGCCAGCAGTTTTTCTTCCACAGATACGCAGTATTTT. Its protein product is CASSFSSTDTQYF. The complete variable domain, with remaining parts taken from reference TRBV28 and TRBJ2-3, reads DVKVTQSSRYLVKRTGEKVFLECVQDMDHENMFWYRQDPGLGLRLIYFSYDVKMKEKGDIPEGYSVSREKKERFSLILESASTNQTSMYLCASSFSSTDTQYFGPGTRLTVL.

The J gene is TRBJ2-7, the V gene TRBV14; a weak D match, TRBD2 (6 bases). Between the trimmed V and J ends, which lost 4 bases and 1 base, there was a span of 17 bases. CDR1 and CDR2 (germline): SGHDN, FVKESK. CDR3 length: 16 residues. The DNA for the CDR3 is TGTGCCAGCAGCCCTCTGGGAGGAGGTCAATCCTACGAGCAGTACTTC. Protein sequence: CASSPLGGGQSYEQYF.

The CDR3 DNA follows: TGTGCCAGCTCACCAATGAGTAACTATGGCTACACCTTC. Protein product: CASSPMSNYGYTF. The rearrangement links TRBV18 to TRBJ1-2, with D hard to call. V shed 2 bases and J shed 1 base, with 5 bases lying between them. The V gene's germline CDR1 is KGHSH and CDR2 LQKENI. The CDR3 contains 13 residues. Full variable domain (outside the CDR3, taken from reference TRBV18 and TRBJ1-2): NAGVMQNPRHLVRRRGQEARLRCSPMKGHSHVYWYRQLPEEGLKFMVYLQKENIIDESGMPKERFSAEFPKEGPSILRIQQVVRGDSAAYFCASSPMSNYGYTFGSGTRLTVV.

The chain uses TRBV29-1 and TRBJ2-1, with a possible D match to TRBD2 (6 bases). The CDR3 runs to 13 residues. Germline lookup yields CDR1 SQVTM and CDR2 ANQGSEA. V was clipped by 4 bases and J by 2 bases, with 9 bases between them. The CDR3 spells CSVAGGTYNEQFF. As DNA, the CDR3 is TGCAGCGTTGCCGGGGGAACCTACAATGAGCAGTTCTTC.

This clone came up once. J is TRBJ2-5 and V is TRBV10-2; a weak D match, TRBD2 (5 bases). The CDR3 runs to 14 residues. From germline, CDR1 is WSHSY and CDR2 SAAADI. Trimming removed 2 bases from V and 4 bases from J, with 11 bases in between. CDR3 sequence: CASSEILGRETQYF. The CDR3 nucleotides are TGCGCCAGCAGTGAGATACTAGGGAGAGAGACCCAGTACTTC.

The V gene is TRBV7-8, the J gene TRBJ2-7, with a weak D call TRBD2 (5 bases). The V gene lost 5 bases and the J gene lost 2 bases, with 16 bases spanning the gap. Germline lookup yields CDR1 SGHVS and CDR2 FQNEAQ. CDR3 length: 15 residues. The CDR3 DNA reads TGTGCCAGCAGCCCAGTCCTTTGGGAGACCTACGAGCAGTACTTC. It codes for CASSPVLWETYEQYF.

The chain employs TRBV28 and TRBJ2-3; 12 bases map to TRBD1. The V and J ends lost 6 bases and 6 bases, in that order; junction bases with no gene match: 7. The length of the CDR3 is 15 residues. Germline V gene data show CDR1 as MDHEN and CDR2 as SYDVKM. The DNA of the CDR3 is TGTGCCAGCAGGGGGGGACAGGGGGCGACGGATACGCAGTATTTT. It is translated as CASRGGQGATDTQYF.

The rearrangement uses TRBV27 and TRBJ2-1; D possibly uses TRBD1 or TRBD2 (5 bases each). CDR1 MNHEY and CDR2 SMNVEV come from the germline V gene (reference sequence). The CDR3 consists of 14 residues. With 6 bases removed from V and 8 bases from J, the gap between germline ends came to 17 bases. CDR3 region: CASRPLQRGDEQFF. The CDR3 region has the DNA TGTGCCAGCAGACCATTACAGCGAGGGGATGAGCAGTTCTTC.

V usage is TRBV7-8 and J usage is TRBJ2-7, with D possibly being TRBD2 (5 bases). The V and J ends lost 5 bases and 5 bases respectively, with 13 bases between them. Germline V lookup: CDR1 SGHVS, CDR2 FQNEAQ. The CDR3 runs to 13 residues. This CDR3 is CASSGSGVDEQYF. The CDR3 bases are TGTGCCAGCAGCGGGAGTGGTGTCGACGAGCAGTACTTC.

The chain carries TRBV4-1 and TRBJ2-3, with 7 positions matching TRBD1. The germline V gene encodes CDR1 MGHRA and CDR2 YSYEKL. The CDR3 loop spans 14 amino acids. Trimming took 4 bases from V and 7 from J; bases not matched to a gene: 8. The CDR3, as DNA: TGCGCCAGCAGCCCACAACAGGGGTTAAATACGCAGTATTTT. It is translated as CASSPQQGLNTQYF.

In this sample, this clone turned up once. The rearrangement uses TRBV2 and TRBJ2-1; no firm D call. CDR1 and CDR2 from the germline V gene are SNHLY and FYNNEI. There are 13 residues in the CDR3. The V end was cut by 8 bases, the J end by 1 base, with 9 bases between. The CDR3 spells CASWKGSYNEQFF. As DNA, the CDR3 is TGTGCCAGCTGGAAGGGTTCCTACAATGAGCAGTTCTTC. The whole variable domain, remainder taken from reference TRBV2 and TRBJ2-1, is EPEVTQTPSHQVTQMGQEVILRCVPISNHLYFYWYRQILGQKVEFLVSFYNNEISEKSEIFDDQFSVERPDGSNFTLKIRSTKLEDSAMYFCASWKGSYNEQFFGPGTRLTVL.

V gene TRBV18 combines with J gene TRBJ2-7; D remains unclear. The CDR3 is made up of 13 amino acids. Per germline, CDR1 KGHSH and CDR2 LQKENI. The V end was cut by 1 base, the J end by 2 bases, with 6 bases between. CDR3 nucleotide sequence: TGTGCCAGCTCACCACGCACAGCCTACGAGCAGTACTTC. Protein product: CASSPRTAYEQYF. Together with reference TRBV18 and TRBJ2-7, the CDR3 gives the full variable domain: NAGVMQNPRHLVRRRGQEARLRCSPMKGHSHVYWYRQLPEEGLKFMVYLQKENIIDESGMPKERFSAEFPKEGPSILRIQQVVRGDSAAYFCASSPRTAYEQYFGPGTRLTVT.

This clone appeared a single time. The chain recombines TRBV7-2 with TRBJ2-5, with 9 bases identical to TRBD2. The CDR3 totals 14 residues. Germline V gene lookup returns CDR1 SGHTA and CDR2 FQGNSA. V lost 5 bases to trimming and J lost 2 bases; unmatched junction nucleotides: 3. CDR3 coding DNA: TGTGCCAGCAGCGCTAGCGGGACGCAAGAGACCCAGTACTTC. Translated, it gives CASSASGTQETQYF. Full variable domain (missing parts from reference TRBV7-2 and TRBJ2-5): GAGVSQSPSNKVTEKGKDVELRCDPISGHTALYWYRQSLGQGLEFLIYFQGNSAPDKSGLPSDRFSAERTGGSVSTLTIQRTQQEDSAVYLCASSASGTQETQYFGPGTRLLVL.

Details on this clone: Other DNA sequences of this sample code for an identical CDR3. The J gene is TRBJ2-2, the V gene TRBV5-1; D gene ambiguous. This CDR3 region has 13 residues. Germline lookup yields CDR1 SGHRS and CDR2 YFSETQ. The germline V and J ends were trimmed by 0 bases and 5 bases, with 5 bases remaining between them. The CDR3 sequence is CASSLAGTGELFF. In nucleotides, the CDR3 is TGCGCCAGCAGCTTGGCCGGGACCGGGGAGCTGTTTTTT.

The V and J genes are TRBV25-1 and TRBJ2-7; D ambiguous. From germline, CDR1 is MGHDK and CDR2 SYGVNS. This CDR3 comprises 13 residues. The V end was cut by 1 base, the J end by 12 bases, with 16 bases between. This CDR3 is CASSESVAKVGYF. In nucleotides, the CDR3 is TGTGCCAGCAGTGAATCTGTGGCCAAGGTAGGGTACTTC.

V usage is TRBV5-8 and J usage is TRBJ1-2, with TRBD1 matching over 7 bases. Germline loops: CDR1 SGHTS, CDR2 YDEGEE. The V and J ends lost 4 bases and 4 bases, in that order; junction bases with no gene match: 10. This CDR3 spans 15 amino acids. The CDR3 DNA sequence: TGTGCCAGCAGCCAGGCGCAAGGGACAGCCTATGGCTACACCTTC. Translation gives CASSQAQGTAYGYTF. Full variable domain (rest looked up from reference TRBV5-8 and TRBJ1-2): EAGVTQSPTHLIKTRGQQATLRCSPISGHTSVYWYQQALGLGLQFLLWYDEGEERNRGNFPPRFSGRQFPNYSSELNVNALELEDSALYLCASSQAQGTAYGYTFGSGTRLTVV.

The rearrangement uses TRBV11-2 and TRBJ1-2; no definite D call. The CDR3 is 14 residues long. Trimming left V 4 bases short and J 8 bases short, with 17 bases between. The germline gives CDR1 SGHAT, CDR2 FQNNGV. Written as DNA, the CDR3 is TGTGCCAGCAGCTCTGGGGAAGGGTCCTGGGGCTACACCTTC. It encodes CASSSGEGSWGYTF.